Listed here are 17 T cell receptor beta chains from one sample, sequenced in a study of shared T cell receptors in the human thymus. TCRdb keeps only in-frame clones here, not all; method: immunoSEQ multiplex PCR. The sample yields some 640,000 clones, about 87% seen once. The same sample was also studied in work on human thymus T cells.

The sample comprised thymocytes. Receptor source: a boy in the first two years of life with a congenital heart defect.

This clone has only a few counts. The rearrangement uses TRBV6-5 and TRBJ1-5; D not certain. Trimming removed 2 bases from V and 7 bases from J, with 9 bases in between. Germline CDR1 and CDR2: MNHEY and SVGAGI. The CDR3 totals 13 residues. CDR3 sequence (DNA): TGTGCCAGCAGTTACAAAGGGAGCCAGCCCCAGCATTTT. Amino acid sequence: CASSYKGSQPQHF.

In its sample, this clone was seen a few times. CDR3: CASSLVTGHNSPLHF. The CDR3 DNA reads TGTGCCAGCAGCTTGGTCACAGGACATAATTCACCCCTCCACTTT. This chain connects TRBV5-6 to TRBJ1-6; weak D call: TRBD1 (5 bases). Per the germline V gene, CDR1 is SGHDT and CDR2 is YYEEEE. Trimming took 0 bases from V and 5 from J, leaving 9 bases between them. This CDR3 is 15 amino acids long.

V is TRBV15 and J is TRBJ1-1; 7 bases line up with TRBD1. Germline values: CDR1 LNHNV, CDR2 YYDKDF (reference sequence). Trimming took 5 bases from V and 3 from J; bases not matched to a gene: 3. The CDR3 length is 13 residues. CDR3 DNA: TGTGCCACCAGCGCCGACAGGGACACTGAAGCTTTCTTT. This translates into CATSADRDTEAFF.

J is TRBJ1-2 and V is TRBV10-3; no reliable D call. The V end was cut by 2 bases, the J end by 2 bases, with 12 bases between. CDR1 and CDR2 (germline): ENHRY, SYGVKD. The CDR3 length is 15 residues. CDR3 in amino acids: CAISEDRVPNYGYTF. CDR3 bases: TGTGCCATCAGTGAGGATCGGGTCCCGAACTATGGCTACACCTTC.

The chain combines TRBV18 with TRBJ2-4; 9 bases map to TRBD2. This CDR3 is built from 15 residues. With V trimmed by 5 bases and J by 7 bases, 9 bases remained unmatched. Germline loops: CDR1 KGHSH, CDR2 LQKENI. The CDR3 coding sequence is TGTGCCAGCTCAGTCTTAGCGGGAGCTGCGAACATTCAGTACTTC. Translation: CASSVLAGAANIQYF.

The rearrangement joins TRBV28 to TRBJ2-7; 9 nucleotides agree with TRBD1. Germline trimming cut 5 bases from V and 2 bases from J; bases unmatched to any gene: 10. The CDR3 length is 16 residues. The germline V gene has CDR1 MDHEN and CDR2 SYDVKM. This chain's CDR3 is CASSAVPGQGTYEQYF. The CDR3 DNA follows: TGTGCCAGCAGTGCGGTTCCGGGACAGGGAACCTACGAGCAGTACTTC.

The chain couples TRBV15 to TRBJ1-4; D remains unclear. Germline CDR1 and CDR2: LNHNV and YYDKDF (reference sequence). V dropped 5 bases and J dropped 0 bases, with 13 bases sitting between them. This CDR3 spans 16 amino acids. The CDR3 DNA is TGTGCCACCAGCCCCGCCGGAGGGACAACTAATGAAAAACTGTTTTTT. Protein product: CATSPAGGTTNEKLFF.

The chain carries TRBV4-3 and TRBJ2-1, with 7 bases identical to TRBD2. V dropped 4 bases and J dropped 8; count of bases not matched to a gene: 23. The CDR3 is 19 residues long. The germline CDR1 and CDR2 sequences are LGHNA and YSLEER. The CDR3 DNA follows: TGCGCCAGCAGCCGATTACCTTCCAAACTAGCGCCGTTGGACGATGAGCAGTTCTTC. It is translated as CASSRLPSKLAPLDDEQFF.

Only a few counts were recorded for this clone. The V gene is TRBV27, the J gene TRBJ2-5, with TRBD2 matching over 8 bases. This CDR3 has 15 amino acids. CDR1 is MNHEY and CDR2 is SMNVEV in the germline V gene (reference sequence). The V and J ends lost 2 bases and 3 bases, in that order; junction bases with no gene match: 5. The CDR3 region has the DNA TGTGCCAGCAGTTTAGCCGGGGGGGCCGAAGAGACCCAGTACTTC. This sequence encodes CASSLAGGAEETQYF.

The chain employs TRBV19 and TRBJ1-5; TRBD1 is a possible D gene (5 bases). Trimming took 7 bases from V and 4 from J, leaving 20 bases between them. This CDR3 has 16 residues. CDR1 is LNHDA and CDR2 is SQIVND in the germline V gene (reference sequence). CDR3 sequence: CASTITKGRVNQPQHF. CDR3 bases: TGTGCCAGTACCATAACTAAGGGGCGCGTGAATCAGCCCCAGCATTTT.

The V gene is TRBV5-4, the J gene TRBJ2-7, with 9 bases aligning to TRBD1. Trimming at V came to 3 bases and at J to 5 bases, leaving 6 bases not matched to a gene. Germline V gene sequence: CDR1 SGHNT, CDR2 YYREEE (reference sequence). This CDR3 spans 14 amino acids. The DNA of the CDR3 is TGTGCCAGCAGCTCCCGGGACAGGGTCCACGAGCAGTACTTC. Residues: CASSSRDRVHEQYF.

The genes are TRBV7-2 and TRBJ2-4; TRBD1 matches at 9 bases. The CDR3 has 19 residues. CDR1 is SGHTA and CDR2 is FQGNSA in the germline V gene. J gave up 1 base and V 4 bases, and 14 bases lay outside the gene matches. The CDR3 spells CASSYATRTGEWAKNIQYF. DNA for the CDR3: TGTGCCAGCAGCTACGCAACCAGGACAGGGGAGTGGGCCAAAAACATTCAGTACTTC.

The chain is built from TRBV6-1 and TRBJ2-7, with 9 positions matching TRBD2. The V gene end was trimmed by 3 bases and the J gene end by 2 bases; junction bases not matched to a gene: 2. CDR1 and CDR2 from the germline V gene are MNHNS and SASEGT. The CDR3 spans 14 residues. Written as DNA, the CDR3 is TGTGCCAGCAGTGACCGACTAGCGGCCTACGAGCAGTACTTC. This gives the protein CASSDRLAAYEQYF.

The chain carries TRBV7-2 and TRBJ1-5, with 9 positions matching TRBD1. The V segment lost 5 bases and the J segment 6 bases; nucleotides outside the gene matches: 11. This CDR3 has 16 residues. The germline V gene encodes CDR1 SGHTA and CDR2 FQGNSA. CDR3 loop: CASSQPTGGRIQPQHF. The DNA for the CDR3 is TGTGCCAGCAGCCAACCGACAGGGGGACGAATTCAGCCCCAGCATTTT.

In this sample, this clone turned up once. The CDR3 is CATSSGPTSAETQYF. The CDR3 DNA reads TGTGCCACCAGCAGTGGACCCACTAGCGCGGAGACCCAGTACTTC. The genes are TRBV15 and TRBJ2-5; 7 positions agree with TRBD2. V gave up 3 bases and J gave up 5 bases; unmatched junction bases: 9. Germline loops: CDR1 LNHNV, CDR2 YYDKDF (reference sequence). This CDR3 region has 15 residues. The full variable domain, completed using reference TRBV15 and TRBJ2-5, is DAMVIQNPRYQVTQFGKPVTLSCSQTLNHNVMYWYQQKSSQAPKLLFHYYDKDFNNEADTPDNFQSRRPNTSFCFLDIRSPGLGDTAMYLCATSSGPTSAETQYFGPGTRLLVL.

The rearrangement joins TRBV11-2 to TRBJ2-2; possibly TRBD2 for D (6 bases). Per germline, CDR1 SGHAT and CDR2 FQNNGV. This CDR3 contains 15 residues. V lost 8 bases and J 1 base, leaving 14 bases between the germline ends. The CDR3 loop is CASYRGRENTGELFF. The CDR3 nucleotides read TGTGCCAGCTACAGAGGGCGGGAGAACACCGGGGAGCTGTTTTTT.

The gene calls are TRBV27 and TRBJ2-3; 9 bases fit TRBD1. Germline assignment: CDR1 MNHEY and CDR2 SMNVEV (reference sequence). The CDR3 has 17 amino acids. V dropped 7 bases and J dropped 1; count of bases not matched to a gene: 12. DNA for the CDR3: TGTGCCAGCATCGGGACAGGGTGGTTTAGGGGCACAGATACGCAGTATTTT. Translated: CASIGTGWFRGTDTQYF.